Below, 18 T cell receptor beta chains from the same sample are listed, as sequenced in a study of blood T cell repertoires in COVID-19. Clones were sequenced by immunoSEQ multiplex PCR, and TCRdb holds only the in-frame ones, with some missing. The table includes some 140,000 clones, about 76% detected once. Sequencing input: peripheral blood. The receptors here all came from a man older than 75 with acute or convalescent COVID-19.

The chain links TRBV5-4 to TRBJ1-2, with 9 bases lining up with TRBD1. The CDR3 totals 14 residues. The V and J ends lost 4 bases and 1 base, in that order; junction bases with no gene match: 2. The germline gives CDR1 SGHNT, CDR2 YYREEE (reference sequence). In nucleotides, the CDR3 is TGTGCCAGCAGCGGGACAGGGATTAACTATGGCTACACCTTC. Protein product: CASSGTGINYGYTF.

V usage is TRBV6-5 and J usage is TRBJ1-2; TRBD1 matches at 7 bases. This CDR3 contains 14 residues. The V and J ends lost 0 bases and 7 bases, in that order; junction bases with no gene match: 5. Per the germline V gene, CDR1 is MNHEY and CDR2 is SVGAGI. For the CDR3, the DNA is TGTGCCAGCAGTTACTCTAGGACAGGCGGTGGCTACACCTTC. This gives the protein CASSYSRTGGGYTF.

The chain carries TRBV19 and TRBJ2-4, with TRBD1 matching 7 bases. The CDR3 is 13 residues long. Germline V lookup: CDR1 LNHDA, CDR2 SQIVND (reference sequence). J was trimmed by 9 bases and V by 6 bases; bases with no gene match: 8. The CDR3: CASSQGQRAIQYF. Written as DNA, the CDR3 is TGTGCCAGTAGCCAGGGACAGCGAGCCATTCAGTACTTC.

This clone showed up just a few times. This specimen includes other DNA sequences encoding the same CDR3. The V gene is TRBV18, the J gene TRBJ2-7; no clear D. Germline V lookup: CDR1 KGHSH, CDR2 LQKENI. Deletions cut 3 bases from V and 0 bases from J, with 6 bases between. The CDR3 totals 13 residues. The CDR3 nucleotides read TGTGCCAGCTCACCGCCTAGCTCCTACGAGCAGTACTTC. Translation: CASSPPSSYEQYF.

The rearrangement links TRBV12-2 to TRBJ2-7; TRBD1 is the table's D call, not checked against the DNA. TRBV12-2 is a pseudogene segment. The CDR3 is 13 residues long. The CDR3: CASRAGQGHEQYF. The CDR3 coding sequence is TGTGCAAGTCGCGCCGGACAGGGCCACGAGCAGTACTTC.

In this sample, this clone turned up a few times. The gene calls are TRBV19 and TRBJ1-1, with D perhaps TRBD1 (5 bases). The germline gives CDR1 LNHDA, CDR2 SQIVND (reference sequence). V dropped 4 bases and J dropped 11 bases, with 20 bases sitting between them. The CDR3 totals 14 residues. The CDR3 sequence: CASSTGPQERGAFF. The CDR3 DNA reads TGTGCCAGTAGTACCGGGCCGCAAGAGCGGGGCGCTTTCTTT.

The chain joins TRBV2 to TRBJ2-6; 10 bases are shared with TRBD1. The germline V gene encodes CDR1 SNHLY and CDR2 FYNNEI. The CDR3 covers 17 residues. Trimming cost V 7 bases and J 3 bases; bases outside gene matches: 9. The CDR3 loop reads CASNPGTGVFGANVLTF. CDR3 in DNA: TGTGCCAGCAACCCTGGGACAGGGGTGTTTGGGGCCAACGTCCTGACTTTC.

The sample holds one count of this clone. The rearrangement links TRBV20-1 to TRBJ2-1; no clear D. This CDR3 has 10 residues. Germline values: CDR1 DFQATT, CDR2 SNEGSKA (reference sequence). Trimming cost V 3 bases and J 9 bases, with 6 bases left between them. CDR3 DNA sequence: TGCAGTGCTAGTCACGGTGAGCAGTTCTTC. It encodes CSASHGEQFF.

This clone has only a few counts. This chain uses TRBV9 with TRBJ2-3, with D perhaps matching TRBD2 (6 bases). CDR1 SGDLS and CDR2 YYNGEE come from the germline V gene. V shed 4 bases and J shed 2 bases, with 11 bases lying between them. This CDR3 has 14 residues. CDR3 coding DNA: TGTGCCAGCAGCCACCGGACTAACACAGATACGCAGTATTTT. Encoded protein: CASSHRTNTDTQYF.

This chain links TRBV7-2 with TRBJ1-2, with a weak D call TRBD1 (5 bases). The CDR3 sequence is 16 residues long. Per the germline V gene, CDR1 is SGHTA and CDR2 is FQGNSA. Trimming removed 3 bases from V and 5 bases from J, with 19 bases in between. CDR3 DNA: TGTGCCAGCAGCTTCCGTGGGGGGGACCGCGTTTATGGCTACACCTTC. Translation gives CASSFRGGDRVYGYTF.

The chain is built from TRBV11-2 and TRBJ2-5, with D hard to call. Trimming shortened V by 1 base and J by 4 bases, and 7 bases separated the two germline ends. The CDR3 loop spans 13 amino acids. Germline values: CDR1 SGHAT, CDR2 FQNNGV. The CDR3: CASSLGPGETQYF. DNA of the CDR3: TGTGCCAGCAGCTTAGGACCAGGAGAGACCCAGTACTTC.

In nucleotides, the CDR3 is TGTGCCAGCGGATACCGGGACAGGGACCGGCAGCCCCAGCATTTT. This sequence encodes CASGYRDRDRQPQHF. The chain joins TRBV2 to TRBJ1-5, with 9 positions matching TRBD1. The V gene end was trimmed by 8 bases and the J gene end by 7 bases; junction bases not matched to a gene: 12. This CDR3 is 15 amino acids long. From germline, CDR1 is SNHLY and CDR2 FYNNEI.

This clone occurred many times. The V and J genes are TRBV12-3 or TRBV12-4 and TRBJ1-2; unclear D gene. Trimming cost V 7 bases and J 8 bases, with 17 bases left between them. The CDR3 loop spans 13 amino acids. The CDR3 DNA sequence: TGTGCCAGCACCATGACTCTGGTTCGAGGCTACACCTTC. Amino acid sequence: CASTMTLVRGYTF.

V usage is TRBV18 and J usage is TRBJ1-1, with D unclear. Germline V lookup: CDR1 KGHSH, CDR2 LQKENI. Trimming took off 2 bases at V and 7 bases at J, with 14 bases between the two ends. The CDR3 consists of 14 residues. The CDR3 sequence: CASSPAGLKGEAFF. For the CDR3, the DNA is TGTGCCAGCTCACCAGCGGGCCTCAAGGGTGAAGCTTTCTTT.

This chain joins TRBV7-9 and TRBJ2-7; TRBD2 might be the D (5 bases). CDR1 is SEHNR and CDR2 is FQNEAQ in the germline V gene (reference sequence). CDR3 length: 12 residues. V gave up 5 bases and J gave up 7 bases, with 12 bases separating them. CDR3: CASSHRELEQYF. The DNA for the CDR3 is TGTGCCAGCAGCCACCGGGAACTAGAGCAGTACTTC.

This rearrangement joins TRBV11-1 to TRBJ2-1, with TRBD2 matching over 8 bases. Trimming took 1 base from V and 3 from J; bases not matched to a gene: 2. The CDR3 runs to 15 residues. Germline CDR1 SGHAT, CDR2 FQDESV (reference sequence). CDR3 nucleotide sequence: TGTGCCAGCAGCTTAGTTGCGGGAGGCTACAATGAGCAGTTCTTC. Amino acids: CASSLVAGGYNEQFF.

The chain couples TRBV6-1 to TRBJ1-5, with a tentative D call TRBD1 (5 bases). V was clipped by 2 bases and J by 6 bases, with 14 bases between them. Germline V CDR1 and CDR2: MNHNS, SASEGT. CDR3 length: 15 amino acids. CDR3 in DNA: TGTGCCAGCAGTGAATCACTCTCGGGGGGTCAGCCCCAGCATTTT. It specifies CASSESLSGGQPQHF.

V usage is TRBV11-2 and J usage is TRBJ2-3; D is unclear. V was cut by 5 bases and J by 6 bases, with 15 bases left in between. Germline V CDR1 and CDR2: SGHAT, FQNNGV. The length of the CDR3 is 14 residues. The CDR3 region is CASSPQVFVDTQYF. As DNA, the CDR3 is TGTGCCAGCAGCCCACAAGTGTTCGTCGATACGCAGTATTTT.